This passage covers 23 T cell receptor beta chains from one sample sequenced in a study of cytomegalovirus exposure and HLA in healthy donors (dated by TCRdb to about 2017). Receptors were amplified or captured by the immunoSEQ multiplex PCR assay. A mixture of 60 forward primers for TCR Vbeta segments and 13 reverse primers for TCR Jbeta segments was used in the multiplex PCR. TCRdb's version of the immuneACCESS table is confined to in-frame rearrangements and falls short of the full clone set. An unresolved V gene accounts for under half of the shortfall where checked; the remainder is of unknown origin. This sample lists approximately 100,000 clones; about 70% were detected once. Jointly, the top ten make up about 4.5% of the sample. Sequenced sample: PBMCs. These receptors were obtained from a woman between 18 and 29 years old in good health and CMV-seropositive.

This chain uses TRBV6-5 with TRBJ2-5; 10 bases align to TRBD2. The CDR3 spans 15 residues. The junction had 3 bases not matched to a gene; V was cut back by 5 bases and J by 0 bases. Germline-derived CDR1 and CDR2 are MNHEY and SVGAGI. CDR3 residues: CASSPGLADQETQYF. CDR3 bases: TGTGCCAGCAGTCCCGGACTAGCGGACCAAGAGACCCAGTACTTC.

This clone was seen a few times. The chain employs TRBV2 and TRBJ2-5; 9 positions match TRBD2. The CDR3 spans 12 residues. CDR1 is SNHLY and CDR2 is FYNNEI in the germline V gene. With V trimmed by 7 bases and J by 4 bases, 1 base remained unmatched. The CDR3 here is CASKLAGETQYF. DNA of the CDR3: TGTGCCAGCAAACTAGCGGGAGAGACCCAGTACTTC.

This chain connects TRBV5-1 to TRBJ2-7, with 11 bases aligning to TRBD2. The V gene end was trimmed by 2 bases and the J gene end by 4 bases; junction bases not matched to a gene: 8. CDR1 is SGHRS and CDR2 is YFSETQ in the germline V gene. This CDR3 region has 16 residues. This CDR3 is CASSFITSGSGYEQYF. The DNA for the CDR3 is TGCGCCAGCAGCTTTATAACTAGCGGGAGCGGGTACGAGCAGTACTTC.

The gene calls are TRBV6-5 and TRBJ1-2; 7 bases match TRBD1. J lost 4 bases, V lost 6 bases, and 5 bases had no gene match. The CDR3 runs to 13 residues. Germline values: CDR1 MNHEY, CDR2 SVGAGI. CDR3 in DNA: TGTGCCAGCAGCTTGGGACAGATCTATGGCTACACCTTC. Amino acid sequence: CASSLGQIYGYTF.

The rearrangement uses TRBV30 and TRBJ1-1; D is uncertain. Trimming shortened V by 1 base and J by 1 base, and 13 bases separated the two germline ends. Germline loops: CDR1 GTSNPN, CDR2 SVGIG (reference sequence). CDR3 size: 15 residues. CDR3 nucleotides: TGTGCCTGGAGTGAGTCCGTGAGGGAGAACACTGAAGCTTTCTTT. This gives the protein CAWSESVRENTEAFF.

CDR3 sequence: CATRPDRGGGNQPQHF. The CDR3 DNA reads as TGTGCCACCCGCCCCGACAGGGGAGGAGGCAATCAGCCCCAGCATTTT. The chain carries TRBV15 and TRBJ1-5; 8 bases are a match to TRBD1. The CDR3 runs to 16 residues. Losses at the gene ends were 8 bases for V and 2 bases for J; bases not matched to a gene: 11. Germline CDR1 and CDR2: LNHNV and YYDKDF (reference sequence).

The chain recombines TRBV7-8 with TRBJ2-7, with 10 bases aligning to TRBD2. Per germline, CDR1 SGHVS and CDR2 FQNEAQ. Trimming removed 5 bases from V and 1 base from J; junction bases left unmatched: 8. The CDR3 covers 16 residues. DNA of the CDR3: TGTGCCAGCAGCCTCGCCACTAGCGGGATATCCTACGAGCAGTACTTC. This gives the protein CASSLATSGISYEQYF.

CDR3 DNA: TGCGCCAGCAGCCAAGGTTCGGGACTAGCAGACTACAATGAGCAGTTCTTC. This codes for CASSQGSGLADYNEQFF. The chain carries TRBV4-1 and TRBJ2-1; 9 nucleotides match TRBD2. Germline V gene sequence: CDR1 MGHRA, CDR2 YSYEKL. The CDR3 contains 17 residues. V lost 1 base, J lost 3 bases, and 7 bases stayed unmatched.

CDR3 in DNA: TGCGCCAGCAGCATCCCGGAGGAACCCTATGAGCAGTTCTTC. It codes for CASSIPEEPYEQFF. The chain couples TRBV5-1 to TRBJ2-1; perhaps TRBD2 as D (5 bases). With 4 bases removed from V and 8 bases from J, the gap between germline ends came to 16 bases. Germline V gene lookup returns CDR1 SGHRS and CDR2 YFSETQ. This CDR3 is built from 14 residues.

This clone was seen more than once but under ten times. For the CDR3, the DNA is TGTGCCAGCAGCTTAGAAGTGGGTCCGGGGACCCAGTACTTC. The encoded protein is CASSLEVGPGTQYF. This chain joins TRBV11-2 and TRBJ2-5; D ambiguous. V was clipped by 0 bases and J by 7 bases, with 12 bases between them. This CDR3 is built from 14 residues. The germline V gene has CDR1 SGHAT and CDR2 FQNNGV. The variable domain in full, completed from reference TRBV11-2 and TRBJ2-5, reads EAGVAQSPRYKIIEKRQSVAFWCNPISGHATLYWYQQILGQGPKLLIQFQNNGVVDDSQLPKDRFSAERLKGVDSTLKIQPAKLEDSAVYLCASSLEVGPGTQYFGPGTRLLVL.

This rearrangement joins TRBV4-1 to TRBJ1-2; unclear D gene. Germline V gives CDR1 MGHRA, CDR2 YSYEKL. CDR3 length equals 13 residues. The V end lost 1 base, the J end lost 4 bases, and 7 bases lay between the germline ends. The CDR3 sequence is CASSQGAGYGYTF. The CDR3 DNA follows: TGCGCCAGCAGCCAAGGGGCAGGCTATGGCTACACCTTC.

In its sample, this clone was seen once. The rearrangement links TRBV27 to TRBJ1-4; D might be TRBD1 (6 bases). This CDR3 has 13 residues. CDR1 and CDR2 from the germline V gene are MNHEY and SMNVEV (reference sequence). With 1 base removed from V and 7 bases from J, the gap between germline ends came to 7 bases. CDR3 nucleotides: TGTGCCAGCAGTTTATTACAGGGTGAAAAACTGTTTTTT. Protein: CASSLLQGEKLFF.

The chain has TRBV4-1 and TRBJ2-3, with 16 bases lining up with TRBD2. V shed 3 bases and J 1 base; nucleotides not matched to a gene: 10. CDR3 length: 20 amino acids. Germline V gene data show CDR1 as MGHRA and CDR2 as YSYEKL. The CDR3 DNA is TGCGCCAGCAGCCAGACAGCCGGGACTAGCGGGAGGGGAGGCACAGATACGCAGTATTTT. Translating it yields CASSQTAGTSGRGGTDTQYF.

J is TRBJ2-7 and V is TRBV6-5; 8 bases are shared with TRBD1. There are 15 residues in the CDR3. V lost 2 bases and J lost 2; bases outside the gene matches: 5. CDR1 and CDR2 from the germline V gene are MNHEY and SVGAGI. The CDR3 region is CASSYTGQGAYEQYF. In nucleotides, the CDR3 is TGTGCCAGCAGTTACACAGGACAGGGTGCCTACGAGCAGTACTTC.

This CDR3 reads CASSDTGGNFYGYTF. As DNA, the CDR3 is TGTGCCAGCAGTGACACAGGGGGAAACTTCTATGGCTACACCTTC. The chain combines TRBV25-1 with TRBJ1-2; 8 bases are a match to TRBD1. The CDR3 is 15 residues long. CDR1 MGHDK and CDR2 SYGVNS come from the germline V gene. The V segment lost 3 bases and the J segment 4 bases; nucleotides outside the gene matches: 7.

This chain uses TRBV6-5 with TRBJ2-3; no reliable D call. This CDR3 has 14 amino acids. Germline CDR1 MNHEY, CDR2 SVGAGI. V lost 0 bases and J lost 2, with 6 bases in between. As DNA, the CDR3 is TGTGCCAGCAGTTACTCGACACTCACAGATACGCAGTATTTT. It is translated as CASSYSTLTDTQYF.

J is TRBJ2-6 and V is TRBV14; no definite D call. The CDR3 length is 19 residues. Germline V lookup: CDR1 SGHDN, CDR2 FVKESK. V lost 0 bases and J lost 1, with 16 bases in between. This CDR3 reads CASSQESQVLVSGANVLTF. CDR3 nucleotide sequence: TGTGCCAGCAGCCAAGAAAGCCAGGTCCTTGTTTCTGGGGCCAACGTCCTGACTTTC.

This chain connects TRBV6-1 to TRBJ1-2; D call uncertain. Germline CDR1 reads MNHNS; CDR2 reads SASEGT. V was pared by 3 bases and J by 2 bases, with 16 bases between. This CDR3 is built from 16 residues. Here the CDR3 DNA reads TGTGCCAGCAGTGATCCGCGGGGAGGAGGGAACTATGGCTACACCTTC. Translating it yields CASSDPRGGGNYGYTF.

The V gene is TRBV29-1, the J gene TRBJ2-3; 7 bases match TRBD2. From germline, CDR1 is SQVTM and CDR2 ANQGSEA. V lost 4 bases, J lost 0 bases, and 7 bases stayed unmatched. The CDR3 length is 15 residues. The CDR3 protein is CSVVPLALSTDTQYF. CDR3 bases: TGCAGCGTTGTACCACTAGCGTTGAGCACAGATACGCAGTATTTT.

The chain employs TRBV6-5 and TRBJ1-6, with a weak D call TRBD1 (6 bases). Germline V CDR1 and CDR2: MNHEY, SVGAGI. The CDR3 is 13 residues long. Deletions cut 0 bases from V and 14 bases from J, with 11 bases between. CDR3 nucleotide sequence: TGTGCCAGCAGTTACTCGAGGGGGTTTACCCTCCACTTT. Its translation: CASSYSRGFTLHF.

The chain carries TRBV15 and TRBJ2-3; a weak D match, TRBD2 (5 bases). V lost 0 bases and J lost 4, with 11 bases in between. Germline V lookup: CDR1 LNHNV, CDR2 YYDKDF (reference sequence). CDR3 length: 15 residues. CDR3 in amino acids: CATSREGSSADTQYF. As DNA, the CDR3 is TGTGCCACCAGCAGAGAGGGGAGTTCGGCAGATACGCAGTATTTT.

The chain is built from TRBV4-2 and TRBJ2-7, with TRBD1 as a possible D gene (6 bases). CDR1 LGHNA and CDR2 YNFKEQ come from the germline V gene. The CDR3 sequence is 13 residues long. Trimming left V 0 bases short and J 6 bases short, with 9 bases between. The CDR3 nucleotides read TGTGCCAGCAGCCAAGACACAGGGACCGAGCAGTACTTC. The encoded protein is CASSQDTGTEQYF.

J is TRBJ1-2 and V is TRBV5-4; tentative D call: TRBD1 (6 bases). Germline assignment: CDR1 SGHNT and CDR2 YYREEE (reference sequence). V lost 5 bases to trimming and J lost 4 bases, with 12 bases between them. The CDR3 contains 13 residues. The CDR3 here is CASRSTGIYGYTF. CDR3 DNA: TGTGCCAGCAGATCGACAGGCATCTATGGCTACACCTTC. The entire variable domain, with the rest obtained from reference TRBV5-4 and TRBJ1-2, is as follows: ETGVTQSPTHLIKTRGQQVTLRCSSQSGHNTVSWYQQALGQGPQFIFQYYREEENGRGNFPPRFSGLQFPNYSSELNVNALELDDSALYLCASRSTGIYGYTFGSGTRLTVV.